Below are 31 T cell receptor beta chains sequenced from a single sample in a study of cytomegalovirus exposure and HLA in healthy donors. The primer mix had 60 Vbeta and 13 Jbeta primers. TCRdb's copy holds only in-frame clones and misses some; the assay was immunoSEQ multiplex PCR. The sample shows 100,000 to 150,000 clones, about four fifths of them seen only once. Sequenced: PBMCs. The receptors shown here come from a woman in her fifties or sixties in good health and CMV-seropositive.

This clone was counted between two and nine times. The rearrangement uses TRBV2 and TRBJ1-1; D call uncertain. The V gene lost 9 bases and the J gene lost 1 base, with 18 bases spanning the gap. The CDR3 consists of 15 residues. Germline loops: CDR1 SNHLY, CDR2 FYNNEI. The chain's CDR3 is CASRFGRLENTEAFF. CDR3 sequence (DNA): TGTGCCAGTAGGTTTGGCAGGCTCGAGAACACTGAAGCTTTCTTT.

The CDR3 DNA is TGTGCCAGCAGCTACAGGGGAACCGACTACGAGCAGTACTTC. Translated, it gives CASSYRGTDYEQYF. The rearrangement links TRBV6-5 to TRBJ2-7; 7 bases map to TRBD1. This CDR3 is 14 amino acids long. CDR1 is MNHEY and CDR2 is SVGAGI in the germline V gene. V shed 6 bases, J shed 3 bases, and the junction held 8 bases outside the gene matches.

This clone was counted between two and nine times. The genes are TRBV10-1 and TRBJ1-2; 9 nucleotides match TRBD1. V trimming: 8 bases; J trimming: 4 bases; junction bases outside the gene matches: 5. The CDR3 totals 13 residues. Germline V CDR1 and CDR2: WNHNN, SYGVQD (reference sequence). The CDR3 sequence is CASPGQGIYGYTF. For the CDR3, the DNA is TGCGCCAGCCCGGGACAGGGTATCTATGGCTACACCTTC.

The chain joins TRBV5-6 to TRBJ1-2, with D unresolved. V lost 2 bases, J lost 9 bases, and 11 bases lay in between. This CDR3 is 12 amino acids long. Germline V lookup: CDR1 SGHDT, CDR2 YYEEEE. The CDR3, as DNA: TGTGCCAGCAGCTTCGGCGGGGTAAGCTACACCTTC. It codes for CASSFGGVSYTF. Together with reference TRBV5-6 and TRBJ1-2, the CDR3 gives the full variable domain: DAGVTQSPTHLIKTRGQQVTLRCSPKSGHDTVSWYQQALGQGPQFIFQYYEEEERQRGNFPDRFSGHQFPNYSSELNVNALLLGDSALYLCASSFGGVSYTFGSGTRLTVV.

This clone is a singleton in its sample. This chain uses TRBV5-1 with TRBJ2-7; 9 nucleotides align to TRBD1. The CDR3 consists of 15 residues. Germline CDR1 SGHRS, CDR2 YFSETQ. V lost 3 bases and J lost 0; bases outside the gene matches: 4. The DNA of the CDR3 is TGCGCCAGCAGCTCAAGGACAGGGGCCTCCTACGAGCAGTACTTC. It is translated as CASSSRTGASYEQYF.

The V gene is TRBV9, the J gene TRBJ2-3; D may be TRBD2 (6 bases). CDR1 and CDR2 from the germline V gene are SGDLS and YYNGEE. The CDR3 runs 15 residues. With 2 bases removed from V and 0 bases from J, the gap between germline ends came to 10 bases. In DNA, the CDR3 is TGTGCCAGCAGCGTTTCGGGGGATAGCACAGATACGCAGTATTTT. Protein: CASSVSGDSTDTQYF.

The chain recombines TRBV7-9 with TRBJ1-3; TRBD1 might be the D (5 bases). There are 15 residues in the CDR3. The V gene lost 2 bases and the J gene lost 4 bases, with 12 bases spanning the gap. CDR1 is SEHNR, CDR2 FQNEAQ, per germline (reference sequence). CDR3 nucleotide sequence: TGTGCCAGCAGCTTAATGGGGGGAAGAGGAAACACCATATATTTT. This codes for CASSLMGGRGNTIYF.

The rearrangement joins TRBV5-1 to TRBJ1-2; tentative D call: TRBD1 (5 bases). The ends were cut back, 4 bases at V and 4 bases at J, with 17 bases in the middle. The CDR3 contains 15 residues. CDR1 and CDR2 (germline): SGHRS, YFSETQ. CDR3 sequence: CASSPSRVEGYGYTF. The CDR3 DNA reads TGCGCCAGCAGCCCGAGCAGGGTGGAGGGCTATGGCTACACCTTC.

The rearrangement links TRBV6-5 to TRBJ1-1; D ambiguous. Germline V gives CDR1 MNHEY, CDR2 SVGAGI. This CDR3 has 14 residues. V lost 0 bases, J lost 3 bases, and 8 bases lay in between. CDR3 in amino acids: CASSYSSTYTEAFF. DNA for the CDR3: TGTGCCAGCAGTTACTCGAGTACCTACACTGAAGCTTTCTTT.

This chain joins TRBV10-3 and TRBJ1-5; a weak D match, TRBD1 (6 bases). The length of the CDR3 is 13 residues. V lost 9 bases and J lost 2, with 11 bases in between. Germline values: CDR1 ENHRY, CDR2 SYGVKD. CDR3 amino acids: CAIQGEGNQPQHF. CDR3 sequence (DNA): TGTGCCATACAGGGTGAGGGCAATCAGCCCCAGCATTTT.

This clone was seen a few times. V gene TRBV7-2 combines with J gene TRBJ2-7; 14 bases agree with TRBD2. The germline CDR1 and CDR2 sequences are SGHTA and FQGNSA. The J segment lost 6 bases and the V segment lost 6 bases, leaving 4 bases of the junction unmatched. CDR3 length: 14 residues. As DNA, the CDR3 is TGTGCCAGCAGACAAGGACTAGCGGGAGGCGAGCAGTACTTC. It translates to CASRQGLAGGEQYF.

There are a few counts of this clone. This chain's CDR3 is CASSMWAIPSTDTQYF. CDR3 coding DNA: TGTGCCAGTAGTATGTGGGCCATACCTAGCACAGATACGCAGTATTTT. The chain recombines TRBV19 with TRBJ2-3; D uncertain. V gave up 3 bases and J gave up 0 bases, with 13 bases separating them. CDR3 length: 16 amino acids. CDR1 and CDR2 (germline): LNHDA, SQIVND (reference sequence). The full variable domain, in which reference TRBV19 and TRBJ2-3 provide the parts outside the CDR3, is DGGITQSPKYLFRKEGQNVTLSCEQNLNHDAMYWYRQDPGQGLRLIYYSQIVNDFQKGDIAEGYSVSREKKESFPLTVTSAQKNPTAFYLCASSMWAIPSTDTQYFGPGTRLTVL.

The chain combines TRBV5-1 with TRBJ2-5, with TRBD2 identical over 7 bases. The last part of the DNA fits TRBJ2-7 better; the J call may be wrong. Germline-derived CDR1 and CDR2 are SGHRS and YFSETQ. This CDR3 region has 16 residues. CDR3 sequence (DNA): TGCGCCAGCAGCTTGGGGGGCTGGGAGGGCTCCTACGAGCAGTACTTC. This encodes CASSLGGWEGSYEQYF.

This chain joins TRBV4-1 and TRBJ1-1, with 11 bases aligning to TRBD1. The V and J ends lost 3 bases and 5 bases, in that order; junction bases with no gene match: 5. The CDR3 covers 15 residues. Germline V gene data show CDR1 as MGHRA and CDR2 as YSYEKL. Here the CDR3 DNA reads TGCGCCAGCAGCCAGACGTGGGACAGGGGGACTGAAGCTTTCTTT. Translating gives CASSQTWDRGTEAFF.

V is TRBV19 and J is TRBJ1-5, with TRBD1 matching 9 bases. The trim removed 3 bases at V and 7 bases at J, leaving 10 bases unmatched. This CDR3 has 16 residues. CDR1 is LNHDA, CDR2 SQIVND, per germline (reference sequence). CDR3 coding DNA: TGTGCCAGTAGTATCCCAATGGACAGGGGAGGACAGCCCCAGCATTTT. This translates into CASSIPMDRGGQPQHF. Supplemented by reference TRBV19 and TRBJ1-5, the full variable domain reads DGGITQSPKYLFRKEGQNVTLSCEQNLNHDAMYWYRQDPGQGLRLIYYSQIVNDFQKGDIAEGYSVSREKKESFPLTVTSAQKNPTAFYLCASSIPMDRGGQPQHFGDGTRLSIL.

The chain links TRBV6-5 to TRBJ1-4, with D unclear. The CDR3 has 13 amino acids. Germline CDR1 reads MNHEY; CDR2 reads SVGAGI. V shed 0 bases and J shed 7 bases, with 6 bases lying between them. The CDR3 is CASSYSSGEKLFF. In DNA form, the CDR3 reads TGTGCCAGCAGTTACTCATCCGGTGAAAAACTGTTTTTT.

The chain employs TRBV5-1 and TRBJ1-3; 7 bases agree with TRBD1. The trim removed 5 bases at V and 2 bases at J, leaving 4 bases unmatched. Germline V lookup: CDR1 SGHRS, CDR2 YFSETQ. The CDR3 runs 14 residues. CDR3 in amino acids: CASSTGQAGNTIYF. In DNA, the CDR3 is TGCGCCAGCAGTACCGGACAGGCTGGAAACACCATATATTTT.

The chain carries TRBV6-6 and TRBJ1-4; TRBD1 matches 8 bases. The CDR3 is 15 amino acids. CDR1 and CDR2 (germline): MNHNY, SVGAGI (reference sequence). V lost 5 bases to trimming and J lost 4 bases; unmatched junction nucleotides: 6. The CDR3 loop reads CASSKGTGYNEKLFF. CDR3 sequence (DNA): TGTGCCAGCAGTAAAGGGACAGGCTATAATGAAAAACTGTTTTTT.

This chain connects TRBV4-3 to TRBJ1-1; D is perhaps TRBD1 (6 bases). V was trimmed by 1 base and J by 6 bases, leaving 18 bases between them. The CDR3 is made up of 16 amino acids. Germline values: CDR1 LGHNA, CDR2 YSLEER. CDR3 nucleotides: TGCGCCAGCAGCCAAGTCTACCCACAGGGTTTACCTGAAGCTTTCTTT. Residues: CASSQVYPQGLPEAFF.

This clone occurred a few times. The V gene is TRBV4-3, the J gene TRBJ2-7; D uncertain. The CDR3 is made up of 15 amino acids. From germline, CDR1 is LGHNA and CDR2 YSLEER. V shed 1 base and J shed 1 base, with 11 bases lying between them. CDR3: CASSQGSLWSYEQYF. In nucleotides, the CDR3 is TGCGCCAGCAGCCAAGGAAGCCTCTGGTCCTACGAGCAGTACTTC.

The table lists this clone with a few counts. V is TRBV4-3 and J is TRBJ2-7; the match to TRBD2 covers 10 bases. The germline V gene has CDR1 LGHNA and CDR2 YSLEER. CDR3 length: 15 amino acids. The V segment lost 4 bases and the J segment 0 bases; nucleotides outside the gene matches: 3. DNA of the CDR3: TGCGCCAGCAGCCCTGGACTAGCGGTCTCCTACGAGCAGTACTTC. Its protein is CASSPGLAVSYEQYF.

This chain links TRBV5-1 with TRBJ2-3; TRBD2 agrees at 10 bases. The CDR3 consists of 17 residues. Looked up from germline, CDR1 is SGHRS and CDR2 is YFSETQ. Trimming cost V 4 bases and J 2 bases; bases outside gene matches: 10. The CDR3 protein is CASSPLGGLADTDTQYF. The CDR3 nucleotides read TGCGCCAGCAGCCCATTGGGAGGACTAGCGGACACAGATACGCAGTATTTT.

The chain couples TRBV6-5 to TRBJ2-5; 9 positions match TRBD1. CDR3 length equals 14 residues. V lost 6 bases, J lost 6 bases, and 8 bases stayed unmatched. CDR1 and CDR2 from the germline V gene are MNHEY and SVGAGI. The CDR3 is CASSPLDRGKTQYF. CDR3 nucleotide sequence: TGTGCCAGCAGCCCCCTTGACAGGGGGAAGACCCAGTACTTC.

This chain links TRBV18 with TRBJ2-7, with D possibly being TRBD1 (5 bases). The CDR3 length is 14 residues. CDR1 is KGHSH and CDR2 is LQKENI in the germline V gene. Trimming took off 4 bases at V and 5 bases at J, with 15 bases between the two ends. The DNA for the CDR3 is TGTGCCAGCTCACAAAATCAGGGTCTCCACGAGCAGTACTTC. Encoded protein: CASSQNQGLHEQYF.

This clone was detected a few times. The DNA for the CDR3 is TGTGCCAGCAGCTTACGAACTAGCGGGAGTCGGGATGAGCAGTTCTTC. Protein: CASSLRTSGSRDEQFF. The chain employs TRBV7-8 and TRBJ2-1; 11 nucleotides align to TRBD2. V lost 2 bases and J lost 8; bases outside the gene matches: 8. This CDR3 spans 16 amino acids. The germline gives CDR1 SGHVS, CDR2 FQNEAQ.

This chain connects TRBV21-1 to TRBJ2-7; the DNA was not compared with TRBD1, the D call given in the table. TRBV21-1 is given as a pseudogene. The CDR3 is 15 amino acids. CDR3 residues: CASSGRDEGATEQYF. CDR3 sequence (DNA): TGTGCCAGCAGCGGACGAGATGAGGGGGCTACGGAGCAGTACTTC.

The chain carries TRBV13 and TRBJ1-1; D possibly corresponds to TRBD1 (5 bases). Germline CDR1 reads PRHDT; CDR2 reads FYEKMQ (reference sequence). The V end lost 0 bases, the J end lost 2 bases, and 13 bases lay between the germline ends. This CDR3 is built from 16 residues. CDR3 sequence (DNA): TGTGCCAGCAGCTTAGGGGCAGGGAGGAGAAACACTGAAGCTTTCTTT. This sequence encodes CASSLGAGRRNTEAFF.

This clone was seen ten or more times. The chain recombines TRBV4-1 with TRBJ1-1; D is perhaps TRBD1 (5 bases). Trimming left V 3 bases short and J 5 bases short, with 13 bases between. The CDR3 is 14 amino acids. Per the germline V gene, CDR1 is MGHRA and CDR2 is YSYEKL. The CDR3 sequence: CASSHRDWGTEAFF. The CDR3 DNA follows: TGCGCCAGCAGCCATCGGGACTGGGGGACTGAAGCTTTCTTT.

CDR3 bases: TGTGCCAGCAGCCATACAGGGATCCGAGACACCGGGGAGCTGTTTTTT. Protein product: CASSHTGIRDTGELFF. The chain employs TRBV27 and TRBJ2-2; weak D call: TRBD1 (6 bases). The CDR3 consists of 16 residues. Trimming removed 6 bases from V and 3 bases from J, with 17 bases in between. Germline V lookup: CDR1 MNHEY, CDR2 SMNVEV (reference sequence).

CDR3: CASSFGGGGETQYF. DNA for the CDR3: TGTGCCAGCAGCTTTGGCGGGGGCGGGGAGACCCAGTACTTC. The V and J genes are TRBV7-2 and TRBJ2-5; a weak D match, TRBD2 (7 bases). CDR3 size: 14 residues. CDR1 SGHTA and CDR2 FQGNSA come from the germline V gene. The V gene lost 3 bases and the J gene lost 5 bases, with 13 bases spanning the gap.

The rearrangement uses TRBV29-1 and TRBJ2-1, with 11 nucleotides matching TRBD2. The J segment lost 3 bases and the V segment lost 8 bases, leaving 6 bases of the junction unmatched. This CDR3 has 14 residues. The germline gives CDR1 SQVTM, CDR2 ANQGSEA. In DNA, the CDR3 is TGCAGCTCCAGGACTAGCGGGCTCTACAATGAGCAGTTCTTC. As protein: CSSRTSGLYNEQFF.